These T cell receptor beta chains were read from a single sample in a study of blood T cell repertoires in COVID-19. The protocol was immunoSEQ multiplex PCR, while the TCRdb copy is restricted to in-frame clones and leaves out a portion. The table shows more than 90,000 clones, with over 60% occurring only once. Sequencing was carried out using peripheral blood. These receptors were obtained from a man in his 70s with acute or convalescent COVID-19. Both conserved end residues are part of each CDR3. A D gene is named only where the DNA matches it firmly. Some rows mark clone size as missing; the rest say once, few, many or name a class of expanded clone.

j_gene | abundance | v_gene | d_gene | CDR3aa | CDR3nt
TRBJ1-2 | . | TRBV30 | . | CAWSLSSGYGYTF | TGTGCCTGGAGTTTGTCCTCGGGCTATGGCTACACCTTC
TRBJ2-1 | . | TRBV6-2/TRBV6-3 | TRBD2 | CASSKLAGSYNEQFF | TGTGCCAGCAGTAAACTAGCGGGGAGCTACAATGAGCAGTTCTTC
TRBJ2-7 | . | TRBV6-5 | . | CASRQTGTRYEQYF | TGTGCCAGCAGACAAACCGGGACACGGTACGAGCAGTACTTC
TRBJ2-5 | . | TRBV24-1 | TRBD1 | CATSDVRQGGMTQYF | TGTGCCACCAGTGATGTTAGACAGGGGGGGATGACCCAGTACTTC
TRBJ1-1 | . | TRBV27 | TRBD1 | CASRAEQGRFSTEAFF | TGTGCCAGCAGGGCAGAACAGGGGCGTTTTAGCACTGAAGCTTTCTTT
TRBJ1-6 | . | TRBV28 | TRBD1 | CASSLGTGFLPLHF | TGTGCCAGCAGCCTCGGGACAGGGTTTCTCCCCCTCCACTTT
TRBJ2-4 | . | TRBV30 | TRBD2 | CAWSGGTKNIQYF | TGTGCCTGGAGCGGGGGGACCAAAAACATTCAGTACTTC
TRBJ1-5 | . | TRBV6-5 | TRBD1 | CASRRTGRSNQPQHF | TGTGCCAGCAGAAGGACAGGGCGAAGCAATCAGCCCCAGCATTTT
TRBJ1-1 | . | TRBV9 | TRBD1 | CASSVGTGMTTEAFF | TGTGCCAGCAGCGTCGGGACAGGGATGACGACTGAAGCTTTCTTT
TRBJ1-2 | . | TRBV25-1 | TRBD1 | CASSEYDRVYGYTF | TGTGCCAGCAGTGAATATGACAGGGTCTATGGCTACACCTTC
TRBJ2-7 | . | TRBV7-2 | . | CASSLGGVYEQYF | TGTGCCAGCAGCTTAGGGGGCGTGTACGAGCAGTACTTC
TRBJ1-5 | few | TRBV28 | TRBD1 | CASSSGQGDQPQHF | TGTGCCAGCAGTTCTGGACAGGGAGATCAGCCCCAGCATTTT
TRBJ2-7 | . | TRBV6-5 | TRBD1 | CASSWDSSYEQYF | TGTGCCAGCAGTTGGGACAGCAGCTACGAGCAGTACTTC
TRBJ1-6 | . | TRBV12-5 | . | CASGLLYNSPLHF | TGTGCTAGTGGTTTGCTATATAATTCACCCCTCCACTTT
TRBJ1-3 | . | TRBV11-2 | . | CASSLGRSSGNTIYF | TGTGCCAGCAGTTTAGGCCGGAGCTCTGGAAACACCATATATTTT
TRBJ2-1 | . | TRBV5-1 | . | CASGQSSYNEQFF | TGCGCCAGCGGACAGAGCTCCTACAATGAGCAGTTCTTC
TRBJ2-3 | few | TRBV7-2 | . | CASSPQRLSSTDTQYF | TGTGCCAGCAGCCCCCAGAGGCTGTCTAGCACAGATACGCAGTATTTT
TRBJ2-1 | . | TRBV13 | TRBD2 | CASSRLAKIWEQFF | TGTGCCAGCAGCCGACTAGCGAAGATTTGGGAGCAGTTCTTC
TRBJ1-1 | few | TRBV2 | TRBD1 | CASNKDRGDTEAFF | TGTGCCAGCAACAAGGACAGGGGAGACACTGAAGCTTTCTTT
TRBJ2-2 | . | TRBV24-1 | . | CATSHRDTNTGELFF | TGTGCCACCTCGCACCGGGATACGAACACCGGGGAGCTGTTTTTT
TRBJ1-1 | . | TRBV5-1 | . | CASRVGGRSTEAFF | TGCGCCAGCAGAGTCGGGGGGAGAAGCACTGAAGCTTTCTTT
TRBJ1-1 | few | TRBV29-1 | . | CSVEAVNTEAFF | TGCAGCGTTGAGGCCGTGAACACTGAAGCTTTCTTT
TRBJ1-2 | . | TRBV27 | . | CASSLSAGYIDYGYTF | TGTGCCAGCAGTTTATCCGCAGGGTACATTGACTATGGCTACACCTTC
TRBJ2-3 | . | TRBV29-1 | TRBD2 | CSVLAGDTDTQYF | TGCAGCGTTTTAGCGGGAGACACAGATACGCAGTATTTT
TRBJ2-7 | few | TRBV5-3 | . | CARSLASGSPPYEQYF | TGTGCCAGAAGCTTGGCGTCGGGGTCACCCCCCTACGAGCAGTACTTC
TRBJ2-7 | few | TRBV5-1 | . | CASSLVAKGDEQYF | TGCGCCAGCAGCTTGGTTGCCAAAGGGGACGAGCAGTACTTC
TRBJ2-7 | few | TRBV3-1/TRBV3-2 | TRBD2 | CASSLIRGASGGLSYEQYF | TGTGCCAGCAGCCTAATAAGAGGGGCTAGCGGGGGCCTCTCCTACGAGCAGTACTTC
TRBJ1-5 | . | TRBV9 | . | CASSGTGVFGQPQHF | TGTGCCAGCAGCGGCACTGGTGTATTTGGTCAGCCCCAGCATTTT
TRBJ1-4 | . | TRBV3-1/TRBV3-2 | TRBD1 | CASSQGGRGLGEKLFF | TGTGCCAGCAGCCAAGGCGGCAGGGGGCTTGGTGAAAAACTGTTTTTT